This passage covers 14 T cell receptor beta chains from one sample sequenced in a study of T cell repertoires in cytomegalovirus infection. TCRdb re-derived calls from the reads in MiXCR, one entry per CDR3 protein. The sample has about 740,000 distinct CDR3 sequences, approximately 40% seen once. What was sequenced was PBMCs. Receptors were obtained from a human donor in good health (CMV status not recorded). Some clones in this sample may be carry-over from other donors' samples.

J is TRBJ2-2 and V is TRBV19, with D possibly TRBD1 on 5 matching bases. This CDR3 is built from 15 residues. With 6 bases removed from V and 0 bases from J, the gap between germline ends came to 11 bases. Germline V gives CDR1 LNHDA, CDR2 SQIVND (reference sequence). CDR3 DNA: TGTGCCAGTAGCTCTGGACAACCGAACACCGGGGAGCTGTTTTTT. Translation: CASSSGQPNTGELFF. The whole variable domain, filled in from reference TRBV19 and TRBJ2-2, reads DGGITQSPKYLFRKEGQNVTLSCEQNLNHDAMYWYRQDPGQGLRLIYYSQIVNDFQKGDIAEGYSVSREKKESFPLTVTSAQKNPTAFYLCASSSGQPNTGELFFGEGSRLTVL.

The rearrangement links TRBV20-1 to TRBJ1-1, with D possibly TRBD1 on 6 matching bases. Germline lookup yields CDR1 DFQATT and CDR2 SNEGSKA (reference sequence). V was clipped by 1 base and J by 1 base, with 7 bases between them. The CDR3 contains 13 residues. CDR3 bases: TGCAGTGCTAGAGGGACAGAGAACACTGAAGCTTTCTTT. Translated: CSARGTENTEAFF.

V and J are TRBV28 and TRBJ2-2; tentatively, D is TRBD1 or TRBD2 (5 bases each). This CDR3 is built from 13 residues. V dropped 6 bases and J dropped 4 bases, with 9 bases sitting between them. Germline CDR1 reads MDHEN; CDR2 reads SYDVKM. In nucleotides, the CDR3 is TGTGCCAGCAGAACCGGGGCCACCGGGGAGCTGTTTTTT. Translation gives CASRTGATGELFF. Using reference TRBV28 and TRBJ2-2 for the parts outside the CDR3, the full variable domain is DVKVTQSSRYLVKRTGEKVFLECVQDMDHENMFWYRQDPGLGLRLIYFSYDVKMKEKGDIPEGYSVSREKKERFSLILESASTNQTSMYLCASRTGATGELFFGEGSRLTVL.

This clonotype was recorded only once. At one of its ends the junction is not consistent with the germline gene, which may arise from a read error. This chain connects TRBV24-1 to TRBJ2-5; D not certain. The germline V gene has CDR1 KGHDR and CDR2 SFDVKD. The CDR3 runs to 15 residues. The CDR3 sequence: CSTTEVRRTQETQYF. The DNA of the CDR3 is TGTTCCACCACTGAGGTTCGCCGAACCCAAGAGACCCAGTACTTC.

The CDR3 loop reads CASSFGGGGFYEQYF. CDR3 bases: TGTGCCAGCAGCTTCGGGGGTGGGGGTTTCTACGAGCAGTACTTC. The chain joins TRBV7-9 to TRBJ2-7; a weak D match, TRBD2 (6 bases). Trimming removed 3 bases at V and 3 bases at J, with 15 bases between. This CDR3 has 15 residues. Per the germline V gene, CDR1 is SEHNR and CDR2 is FQNEAQ (reference sequence).

A few counts support this clonotype. This CDR3 is CASSPGLAGETGELFF. In DNA, the CDR3 is TGTGCCAGCAGCCCGGGACTAGCGGGAGAAACCGGGGAGCTGTTTTTT. V is TRBV12-3 or TRBV12-4 and J is TRBJ2-2; TRBD2 aligns across 14 bases. Trimming removed 6 bases from V and 5 bases from J; junction bases left unmatched: 5. The CDR3 spans 16 residues.

A few counts support this clonotype. The chain has TRBV7-2 and TRBJ2-3; D possibly corresponds to TRBD2 (6 bases). The V gene's germline CDR1 is SGHTA and CDR2 FQGNSA. The CDR3 is 15 residues long. The V end lost 5 bases, the J end lost 5 bases, and 17 bases lay between the germline ends. The CDR3 spells CASSRSGLGLDTQYF. The CDR3 nucleotides read TGTGCCAGCAGCCGGTCGGGACTGGGGTTAGATACGCAGTATTTT. Full variable domain (rest looked up from reference TRBV7-2 and TRBJ2-3): GAGVSQSPSNKVTEKGKDVELRCDPISGHTALYWYRQSLGQGLEFLIYFQGNSAPDKSGLPSDRFSAERTGGSVSTLTIQRTQQEDSAVYLCASSRSGLGLDTQYFGPGTRLTVL.

Only a few counts were recorded for this clonotype. This chain connects TRBV7-2 to TRBJ1-4, with D maybe TRBD1 (6 bases). V lost 5 bases to trimming and J lost 5 bases, with 18 bases between them. The CDR3 loop spans 16 amino acids. Germline V lookup: CDR1 SGHTA, CDR2 FQGNSA. CDR3 sequence reads: CASSNLGEGENEKLFF. CDR3 in DNA: TGTGCCAGCAGCAACCTCGGCGAGGGGGAGAATGAAAAACTGTTTTTT.

The chain employs TRBV6-1 and TRBJ1-6, with D maybe TRBD1 (6 bases). Germline V lookup: CDR1 MNHNS, CDR2 SASEGT. V shed 10 bases and J shed 7 bases, with 20 bases lying between them. The CDR3 contains 15 residues. The CDR3 here is CATPGAGVANSPLHF. For the CDR3, the DNA is TGTGCCACTCCGGGGGCAGGGGTCGCAAATTCACCCCTCCACTTT.

This chain uses TRBV19 with TRBJ1-2, with 7 positions matching TRBD1. The V segment lost 4 bases and the J segment 5 bases; nucleotides outside the gene matches: 7. CDR3 length: 14 residues. Germline V CDR1 and CDR2: LNHDA, SQIVND (reference sequence). CDR3 DNA sequence: TGTGCCAGTAGTACCCCCGGGACAGCTTATGGCTACACCTTC. As protein: CASSTPGTAYGYTF.

This clonotype appeared a few times. The chain couples TRBV7-2 to TRBJ2-1; perhaps TRBD1 as D (5 bases). Germline V gene lookup returns CDR1 SGHTA and CDR2 FQGNSA. The CDR3 is 16 residues long. V gave up 1 base and J gave up 8 bases, with 18 bases separating them. The chain's CDR3 is CASSLGRRQGLDEQFF. In nucleotides, the CDR3 is TGTGCCAGCAGCTTAGGCCGACGCCAGGGCTTGGATGAGCAGTTCTTC.

This clonotype has a handful of counts. This chain connects TRBV14 to TRBJ1-1, with D maybe TRBD1 (5 bases). Germline values: CDR1 SGHDN, CDR2 FVKESK. V was pared by 0 bases and J by 0 bases, with 17 bases between. The CDR3 is 18 residues long. This CDR3 reads CASSQDVRIGGVNTEAFF. The CDR3 region has the DNA TGTGCCAGCAGCCAAGATGTACGGATCGGGGGGGTGAACACTGAAGCTTTCTTT.

This clonotype has at least ten counts. J is TRBJ1-2 and V is TRBV20-1, with 11 bases matching TRBD1. CDR1 DFQATT and CDR2 SNEGSKA come from the germline V gene (reference sequence). J gave up 5 bases and V 2 bases, and 4 bases lay outside the gene matches. The CDR3 contains 14 residues. The CDR3 region is CSARRDRGEYGYTF. The CDR3 DNA reads as TGCAGTGCTAGACGGGACAGGGGGGAGTATGGCTACACCTTC.

This clonotype came up a few times. J is TRBJ2-5 and V is TRBV6-1, with TRBD1 identical over 10 bases. The CDR3 length is 14 residues. Trimming removed 10 bases from V and 3 bases from J; junction bases left unmatched: 8. Germline V gives CDR1 MNHNS, CDR2 SASEGT. CDR3 DNA: TGTGCCACCACTCCGGGACAGGGGAAAGAGACCCAGTACTTC. It translates to CATTPGQGKETQYF.